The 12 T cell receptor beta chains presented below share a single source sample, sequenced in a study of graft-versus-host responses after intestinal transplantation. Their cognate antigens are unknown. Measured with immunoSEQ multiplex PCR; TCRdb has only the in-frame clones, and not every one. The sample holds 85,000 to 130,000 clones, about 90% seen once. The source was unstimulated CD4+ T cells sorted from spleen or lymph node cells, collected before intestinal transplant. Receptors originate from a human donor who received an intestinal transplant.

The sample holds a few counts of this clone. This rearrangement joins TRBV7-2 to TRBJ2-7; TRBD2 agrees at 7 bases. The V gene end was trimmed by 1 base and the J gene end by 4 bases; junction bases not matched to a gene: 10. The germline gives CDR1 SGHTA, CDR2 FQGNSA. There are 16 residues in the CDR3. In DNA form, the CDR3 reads TGTGCCAGCAGCTTAGTCCCTGCGGGGGTCATGTACGAGCAGTACTTC. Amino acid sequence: CASSLVPAGVMYEQYF.

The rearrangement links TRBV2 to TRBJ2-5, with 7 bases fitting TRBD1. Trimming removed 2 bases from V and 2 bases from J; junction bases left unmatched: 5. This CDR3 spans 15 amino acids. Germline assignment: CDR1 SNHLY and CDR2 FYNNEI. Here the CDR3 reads CASSERGQPQETQYF. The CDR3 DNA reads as TGTGCCAGCAGTGAAAGGGGACAGCCACAAGAGACCCAGTACTTC.

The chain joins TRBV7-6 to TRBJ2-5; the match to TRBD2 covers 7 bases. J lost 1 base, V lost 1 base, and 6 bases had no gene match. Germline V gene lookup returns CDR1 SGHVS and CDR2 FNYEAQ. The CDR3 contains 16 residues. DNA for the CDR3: TGTGCCAGCAGCTTAGGCGGGCGGGGGATCCAAGAGACCCAGTACTTC. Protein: CASSLGGRGIQETQYF.

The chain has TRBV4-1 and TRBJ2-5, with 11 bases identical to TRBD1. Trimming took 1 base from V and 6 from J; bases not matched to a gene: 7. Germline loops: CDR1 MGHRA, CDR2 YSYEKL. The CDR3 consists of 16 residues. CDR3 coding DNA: TGCGCCAGCAGCCAAGCTTGGACAGGGGGCTTGAAGACCCAGTACTTC. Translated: CASSQAWTGGLKTQYF.

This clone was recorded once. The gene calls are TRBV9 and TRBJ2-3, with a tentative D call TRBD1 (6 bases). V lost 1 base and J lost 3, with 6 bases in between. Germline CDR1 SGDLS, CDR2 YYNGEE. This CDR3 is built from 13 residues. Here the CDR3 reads CASSVQGTDTQYF. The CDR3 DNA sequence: TGTGCCAGCAGCGTACAGGGGACAGATACGCAGTATTTT.

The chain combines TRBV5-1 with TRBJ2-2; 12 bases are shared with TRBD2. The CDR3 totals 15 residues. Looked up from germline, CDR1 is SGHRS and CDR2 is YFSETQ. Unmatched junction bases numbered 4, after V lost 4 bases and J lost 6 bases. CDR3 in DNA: TGCGCCAGCAGCCCCGGGACTAGCGGGCCCGGGGAGCTGTTTTTT. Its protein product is CASSPGTSGPGELFF.

The CDR3 DNA sequence: TGTGGGGGTACTGGGAGCGCTTCCACTTCACCCCTCCACTTT. Translated, it gives CGGTGSASTSPLHF. The rearrangement uses TRBV30 and TRBJ1-6, with D unclear. CDR3 length: 14 residues. Germline loops: CDR1 GTSNPN, CDR2 SVGIG (reference sequence).

As DNA, the CDR3 is TGCGCCAGCAGCTCCTCTATATCGGGACTAGCGGGAAGGAAGTACGAGCAGTTCTTC. This sequence encodes CASSSSISGLAGRKYEQFF. The chain joins TRBV5-1 to TRBJ2-1; 13 bases match TRBD2. Trimming cost V 3 bases and J 10 bases; bases outside gene matches: 19. The CDR3 contains 19 residues. The germline gives CDR1 SGHRS, CDR2 YFSETQ.

In DNA, the CDR3 is TGTGCCAGTAGTATTCTCGAGGGTGGGGACACAGATACGCAGTATTTT. Amino acid sequence: CASSILEGGDTDTQYF. The V and J genes are TRBV19 and TRBJ2-3; possibly TRBD2 for D (5 bases). The V gene lost 3 bases and the J gene lost 2 bases, with 15 bases spanning the gap. This CDR3 has 16 amino acids. Germline loops: CDR1 LNHDA, CDR2 SQIVND (reference sequence).

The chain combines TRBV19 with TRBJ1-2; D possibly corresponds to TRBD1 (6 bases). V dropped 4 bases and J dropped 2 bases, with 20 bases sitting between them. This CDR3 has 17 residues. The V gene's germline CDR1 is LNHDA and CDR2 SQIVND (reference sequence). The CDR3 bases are TGTGCCAGTAGTAGCCAACTCGGGGGGACATCCAACTATGGCTACACCTTC. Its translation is CASSSQLGGTSNYGYTF.

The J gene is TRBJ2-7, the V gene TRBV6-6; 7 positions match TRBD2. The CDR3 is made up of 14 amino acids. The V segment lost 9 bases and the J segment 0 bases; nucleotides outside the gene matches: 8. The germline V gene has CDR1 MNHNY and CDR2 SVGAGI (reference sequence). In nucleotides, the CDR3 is TGTGCCAGTCGTCCCGGCGGGAGCTCCTACGAGCAGTACTTC. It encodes CASRPGGSSYEQYF.

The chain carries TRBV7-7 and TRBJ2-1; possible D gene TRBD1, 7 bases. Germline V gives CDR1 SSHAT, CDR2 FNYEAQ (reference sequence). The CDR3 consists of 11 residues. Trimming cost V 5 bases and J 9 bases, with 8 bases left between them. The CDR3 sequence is CASSQGGEQFF. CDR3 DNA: TGTGCCAGCAGCCAGGGGGGTGAGCAGTTCTTC.